The present entry profiles one TCR beta chain with its context. Its antigen is unidentified. Libraries were prepared by immunoSEQ multiplex PCR; TCRdb keeps only in-frame clonotypes and omits some of them. The table records 30,000 or so clones, about four fifths of them present only once. The V and J ends lost 1 base and 6 bases respectively, with 7 bases between them. Germline-derived CDR1 and CDR2 are SEHNR and FQNEAQ (reference sequence). This CDR3 is 12 amino acids long. The time point: cycle 4 day 1 (C4D1), after 5 to 7 weeks of nivolumab. Relapse was seen in all patients after autologous stem cell transplantation, and brentuximab vedotin exposure was variable. Magnetic negative selection was used to purify CD4+ T cells from thawed PBMCs. Responses achieved at best were complete response, partial response or progressive disease. This record comes from a study of PD-1 blockade in classical Hodgkin lymphoma. General study findings and limits: Baseline TCR diversity was reportedly lower in newly diagnosed patients than in healthy donors. It was reported as lower still in relapsed/refractory patients.

The chain employs TRBV7-9 and TRBJ2-7; no reliable D call. This TCR was sampled from a human donor with classical Hodgkin lymphoma. The sequencing here drew on CD4+ T cells from blood, taken before the fourth cycle of nivolumab. The CDR3 here is CASSLEIREQYF. As DNA, the CDR3 is TGTGCCAGCAGCTTAGAAATCCGCGAGCAGTACTTC.